This entry lists 27 T cell receptor beta chains sequenced from one sample in a study of cytomegalovirus exposure and HLA in healthy donors. Method: immunoSEQ multiplex PCR; TCRdb's copy keeps in-frame clones and lacks some. The sample carries over 85,000 clones, around 90% recorded once. Sequenced sample: PBMCs. These receptors were taken from a woman aged 18 to 35 in good health and CMV-seronegative.

The gene calls are TRBV4-3 and TRBJ2-7, with TRBD2 identical over 9 bases. This CDR3 spans 15 amino acids. CDR1 and CDR2 from the germline V gene are LGHNA and YSLEER. The V segment lost 2 bases and the J segment 4 bases; nucleotides outside the gene matches: 6. This CDR3 reads CASSQPSGRSYEQYF. The DNA for the CDR3 is TGCGCCAGCAGCCAACCCAGCGGGAGGTCGTACGAGCAGTACTTC.

The CDR3 DNA follows: TGTGCCAGTAGCGACAGAGCGAACACTGAAGCTTTCTTT. Its translation is CASSDRANTEAFF. The V and J genes are TRBV19 and TRBJ1-1; a possible D gene is TRBD1 (5 bases). In germline, CDR1 is LNHDA, CDR2 SQIVND (reference sequence). V gave up 6 bases and J gave up 1 base, with 9 bases separating them. The CDR3 extends over 13 amino acids. Together with reference TRBV19 and TRBJ1-1, the CDR3 gives the full variable domain: DGGITQSPKYLFRKEGQNVTLSCEQNLNHDAMYWYRQDPGQGLRLIYYSQIVNDFQKGDIAEGYSVSREKKESFPLTVTSAQKNPTAFYLCASSDRANTEAFFGQGTRLTVV.

This chain uses TRBV13 with TRBJ2-1; 7 bases map to TRBD1. V shed 5 bases, J shed 3 bases, and the junction held 10 bases outside the gene matches. This CDR3 spans 16 amino acids. Per the germline V gene, CDR1 is PRHDT and CDR2 is FYEKMQ (reference sequence). The CDR3 region is CASSPRDRVHYNEQFF. The CDR3 DNA follows: TGTGCCAGCAGCCCTAGAGACAGGGTACACTACAATGAGCAGTTCTTC.

This clone was counted once. The rearrangement uses TRBV18 and TRBJ2-1; perhaps TRBD2 as D (6 bases). CDR3 size: 13 residues. V was shortened by 9 bases and J by 0 bases, with 9 bases between the two germline ends. Per germline, CDR1 KGHSH and CDR2 LQKENI. The DNA for the CDR3 is TGTGCCAGTCACGGGAGCTCCTACAATGAGCAGTTCTTC. Its protein product is CASHGSSYNEQFF.

The CDR3 is CASSHPGEGSFYNEKLFF. The CDR3 bases are TGCGCCAGCAGCCACCCGGGAGAGGGGAGTTTTTATAATGAAAAACTGTTTTTT. The chain couples TRBV4-1 to TRBJ1-4, with a tentative D call TRBD1 (5 bases). CDR1 and CDR2 (germline): MGHRA, YSYEKL. This CDR3 spans 18 amino acids. V lost 3 bases to trimming and J lost 4 bases, with 21 bases between them.

The chain is built from TRBV30 and TRBJ2-5; 12 bases are shared with TRBD2. Germline assignment: CDR1 GTSNPN and CDR2 SVGIG (reference sequence). Trimming removed 1 base from V and 4 bases from J; junction bases left unmatched: 16. There are 19 residues in the CDR3. CDR3 sequence reads: CAWSGLAGGNPISGETQYF. The CDR3 DNA sequence: TGTGCCTGGAGTGGGCTAGCGGGAGGGAACCCCATCTCCGGAGAGACCCAGTACTTC.

The genes are TRBV7-2 and TRBJ1-5; TRBD1 matches 8 bases. V shed 3 bases and J 7 bases; nucleotides not matched to a gene: 5. The CDR3 is made up of 14 amino acids. Germline CDR1 SGHTA, CDR2 FQGNSA. The CDR3 reads CASSFGQGIQPQHF. As DNA, the CDR3 is TGTGCCAGCAGCTTTGGACAGGGTATACAGCCCCAGCATTTT.

The chain uses TRBV18 and TRBJ2-7, with TRBD2 identical over 7 bases. After removal of 6 bases from V and 3 bases from J, the junction contained 8 bases not matched to a gene. This CDR3 comprises 14 residues. Germline V gene data show CDR1 as KGHSH and CDR2 as LQKENI. CDR3 DNA sequence: TGTGCCAGCTCGCAGCGGGATATGGGCTACGAGCAGTACTTC. Its translation: CASSQRDMGYEQYF.

The chain joins TRBV6-6 to TRBJ2-7, with TRBD1 identical over 9 bases. Unmatched junction bases numbered 3, after V lost 5 bases and J lost 7 bases. The CDR3 totals 12 residues. The germline V gene encodes CDR1 MNHNY and CDR2 SVGAGI (reference sequence). The CDR3 region has the DNA TGTGCCAGCAGTCAGGACAGGGGTGAGCAGTACTTC. This codes for CASSQDRGEQYF.

This clone appeared a single time. The chain uses TRBV19 and TRBJ2-1; D not certain. This CDR3 has 14 residues. Germline CDR1 is LNHDA and CDR2 is SQIVND (reference sequence). V was pared by 5 bases and J by 0 bases, with 8 bases between. Here the CDR3 reads CASSVGASYNEQFF. The CDR3 DNA reads TGTGCCAGTAGTGTTGGAGCCTCCTACAATGAGCAGTTCTTC.

The J gene is TRBJ1-1, the V gene TRBV5-1, with 7 bases lining up with TRBD1. Germline loops: CDR1 SGHRS, CDR2 YFSETQ. The junction had 7 bases not matched to a gene; V was cut back by 0 bases and J by 5 bases. The CDR3 is made up of 15 amino acids. The chain's CDR3 is CASSLDRGVKTEAFF. The CDR3 DNA reads TGCGCCAGCAGCTTGGACAGGGGAGTAAAAACTGAAGCTTTCTTT.

The chain employs TRBV20-1 and TRBJ2-5; D remains ambiguous. The germline V gene encodes CDR1 DFQATT and CDR2 SNEGSKA (reference sequence). Trimming cost V 4 bases and J 5 bases, with 5 bases left between them. CDR3 length: 10 amino acids. The CDR3 DNA follows: TGCAGTGCTACTTCTGAGACCCAGTACTTC. Its protein is CSATSETQYF.

This chain uses TRBV19 with TRBJ2-1; D might be TRBD1 (6 bases). The length of the CDR3 is 13 residues. V was cut by 5 bases and J by 6 bases, with 11 bases left in between. The germline V gene encodes CDR1 LNHDA and CDR2 SQIVND (reference sequence). This chain's CDR3 is CASSAFRGNEQFF. CDR3 coding DNA: TGTGCCAGTAGTGCCTTCAGGGGCAATGAGCAGTTCTTC.

In this sample, this clone turned up a few times. This chain uses TRBV4-1 with TRBJ2-1; D may be TRBD1 (5 bases). V was cut by 4 bases and J by 7 bases, with 8 bases left in between. The CDR3 sequence is 12 residues long. Germline CDR1 and CDR2: MGHRA and YSYEKL. CDR3 protein: CASSLGVNEQFF. CDR3 in DNA: TGCGCCAGCAGCCTAGGGGTAAATGAGCAGTTCTTC.

The chain links TRBV28 to TRBJ2-7; D call uncertain. V lost 5 bases, J lost 3 bases, and 20 bases lay in between. In germline, CDR1 is MDHEN, CDR2 SYDVKM. The CDR3 length is 16 residues. CDR3 sequence (DNA): TGTGCCAGCAGTCCCTCAGGAAGTGGTCTTCTCTACGAGCAGTACTTC. Translated, it gives CASSPSGSGLLYEQYF.

The rearrangement links TRBV4-1 to TRBJ2-2, with a weak D call TRBD2 (5 bases). In germline, CDR1 is MGHRA, CDR2 YSYEKL. This CDR3 region has 16 residues. With 2 bases removed from V and 1 base from J, the gap between germline ends came to 11 bases. DNA for the CDR3: TGCGCCAGCAGCCAACGGACTCAAATGAACACCGGGGAGCTGTTTTTT. Its protein is CASSQRTQMNTGELFF.

The DNA for the CDR3 is TGTGCCAGCAGCCAATCCGGAGACGAGCAGTACTTC. Translation: CASSQSGDEQYF. This chain joins TRBV6-6 and TRBJ2-7; D is undetermined. The CDR3 length is 12 residues. In germline, CDR1 is MNHNY, CDR2 SVGAGI (reference sequence). Trimming removed 6 bases from V and 5 bases from J, with 11 bases in between.

Remarks on this clone: Germline is not matched at one junction end, which may reflect a read error. As DNA, the CDR3 is TGTGCCAGCAGCTTAGGGTGGCGGGAGGGCTCCCACGAGCAGTACTTC. Amino acids: CASSLGWREGSHEQYF. The chain is built from TRBV7-9 and TRBJ2-7, with TRBD2 identical over 9 bases. Germline values: CDR1 SEHNR, CDR2 FQNEAQ (reference sequence). This CDR3 spans 16 amino acids.

This chain connects TRBV28 to TRBJ2-3; D unresolved. V gave up 2 bases and J gave up 2 bases, with 8 bases separating them. The germline V gene encodes CDR1 MDHEN and CDR2 SYDVKM. CDR3 length equals 14 residues. This chain's CDR3 is CASSLRRFTDTQYF. The CDR3 DNA reads as TGTGCCAGCAGTTTACGGCGGTTCACAGATACGCAGTATTTT.

In the case of this clone: The junction departs from germline at one end; a sequencing error may be responsible. The J gene is TRBJ2-3, the V gene TRBV27; TRBD2 aligns across 11 bases. This CDR3 region has 17 residues. The germline CDR1 and CDR2 sequences are MNHEY and SMNVEV (reference sequence). The CDR3 nucleotides are TGTGCCAGCAGTTTAACTAGCGGGAGTAGAGAGACAGGTACGCAGTATTTT. It codes for CASSLTSGSRETGTQYF.

Regarding this clone: One end of the junction is discordant with germline, which a read error may explain. The chain employs TRBV5-4 and TRBJ1-1, with D hard to call. From germline, CDR1 is SGHNT and CDR2 YYREEE (reference sequence). The CDR3 spans 14 residues. This CDR3 reads CASGFVAGNTEAFF. CDR3 nucleotides: TGTGCCAGCGGCTTCGTTGCAGGGAACACTGAAGCTTTCTTT.

The V and J genes are TRBV7-9 and TRBJ2-7; D call uncertain. V was cut by 5 bases and J by 6 bases, with 11 bases left in between. The CDR3 runs to 12 residues. Germline V CDR1 and CDR2: SEHNR, FQNEAQ (reference sequence). The CDR3 DNA reads as TGTGCCAGCAGCCCAAGATTGGCCGAGCAGTACTTC. As protein: CASSPRLAEQYF. Full variable domain (outside the CDR3, taken from reference TRBV7-9 and TRBJ2-7): DTGVSQNPRHKITKRGQNVTFRCDPISEHNRLYWYRQTLGQGPEFLTYFQNEAQLEKSRLLSDRFSAERPKGSFSTLEIQRTEQGDSAMYLCASSPRLAEQYFGPGTRLTVT.

J is TRBJ1-1 and V is TRBV5-6, with 8 bases aligning to TRBD1. V was clipped by 4 bases and J by 7 bases; unmatched bases: 15. Germline loops: CDR1 SGHDT, CDR2 YYEEEE. The CDR3 runs 16 residues. Written as DNA, the CDR3 is TGTGCCAGCAGCCCTCAGCGTACGGACAGGGTGGATGAAGCTTTCTTT. Encoded protein: CASSPQRTDRVDEAFF.

This chain joins TRBV19 and TRBJ2-2, with 8 bases aligning to TRBD1. The CDR3 length is 16 residues. The germline V gene has CDR1 LNHDA and CDR2 SQIVND (reference sequence). The V and J ends lost 1 base and 4 bases, in that order; junction bases with no gene match: 5. CDR3: CASSIVAGGITGELFF. The CDR3 region has the DNA TGTGCCAGTAGTATAGTAGCAGGGGGCATCACCGGGGAGCTGTTTTTT. The full variable domain, its missing parts supplied by reference TRBV19 and TRBJ2-2, is DGGITQSPKYLFRKEGQNVTLSCEQNLNHDAMYWYRQDPGQGLRLIYYSQIVNDFQKGDIAEGYSVSREKKESFPLTVTSAQKNPTAFYLCASSIVAGGITGELFFGEGSRLTVL.

This sequence joins TRBV27 and TRBJ1-5; TRBD1 matches at 8 bases. This CDR3 region has 14 residues. Germline-derived CDR1 and CDR2 are MNHEY and SMNVEV (reference sequence). The trim removed 6 bases at V and 3 bases at J, leaving 4 bases unmatched. The CDR3 nucleotides are TGTGCCAGCAGACCGACAGGGGACAATCAGCCCCAGCATTTT. Translation: CASRPTGDNQPQHF.

V gene TRBV7-2 combines with J gene TRBJ1-5; no clear D gene. The germline V and J ends were trimmed by 5 bases and 2 bases, with 13 bases remaining between them. This CDR3 contains 15 residues. Germline CDR1 is SGHTA and CDR2 is FQGNSA. The CDR3 sequence: CASSPGRARNQPQHF. The CDR3, as DNA: TGTGCCAGCAGCCCGGGGAGGGCTCGCAATCAGCCCCAGCATTTT.

This clone appeared once. V and J are TRBV6-1 and TRBJ2-2; weak D call: TRBD2 (5 bases). Germline V gene data show CDR1 as MNHNS and CDR2 as SASEGT. V lost 6 bases and J lost 4, with 15 bases in between. The CDR3 covers 15 residues. CDR3: CASRVPTGITGELFF. In DNA, the CDR3 is TGTGCCAGCAGGGTTCCCACGGGGATCACCGGGGAGCTGTTTTTT.